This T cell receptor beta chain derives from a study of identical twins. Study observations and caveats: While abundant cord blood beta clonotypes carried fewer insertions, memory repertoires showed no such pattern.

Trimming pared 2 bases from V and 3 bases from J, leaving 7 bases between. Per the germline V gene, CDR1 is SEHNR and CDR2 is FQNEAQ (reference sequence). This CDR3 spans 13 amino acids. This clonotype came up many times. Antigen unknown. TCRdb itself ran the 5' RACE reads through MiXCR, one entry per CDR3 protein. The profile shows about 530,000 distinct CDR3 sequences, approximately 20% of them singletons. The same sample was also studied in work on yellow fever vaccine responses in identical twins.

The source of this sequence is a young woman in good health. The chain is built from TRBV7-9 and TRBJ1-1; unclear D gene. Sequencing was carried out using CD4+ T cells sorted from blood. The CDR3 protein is CASSLPGYTEAFF. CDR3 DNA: TGTGCCAGCAGCTTACCGGGGTACACTGAAGCTTTCTTT.